Each of the 25 T cell receptor beta chains below was sequenced from the same sample in a study of CD8 T cells in ankylosing spondylitis (TCRdb year 2017). Broad study findings and their caveats: A TCR beta motif made up of eight or nine highly homologous amino acid variants appeared to be characteristic of blood from ankylosing spondylitis patients.

The antigens for these receptors are not known. The receptor library was made with 5' RACE. The instrument was an Illumina HiSeq 2500. TCRdb trimmed the raw reads at Q25, called clones with MiXCR and kept productive beta chains. Records with the same CDR3 protein are collapsed into one entry carrying the most frequent genes and DNA. The sample includes under 850,000 distinct CDR3 sequences, with 15% to 20% observed a single time. Around 19% of the sample belongs to the ten largest clones. Sequenced material: blood, either unsorted or a sorted T cell fraction (not recorded which). The receptors here all came from a male donor with ankylosing spondylitis.

V and J are TRBV5-1 and TRBJ2-6; D is ambiguous. Trimming removed 4 bases at V and 1 base at J, with 6 bases between. Germline V CDR1 and CDR2: SGHRS, YFSETQ. The CDR3 contains 14 residues. CDR3 bases: TGCGCCAGCAGCGCGTCGTCTGGGGCCAACGTCCTGACTTTC. Its translation is CASSASSGANVLTF.

Only a few counts were recorded for this clonotype. The chain has TRBV27 and TRBJ2-6; no clear D gene. The CDR3 spans 14 residues. The V gene's germline CDR1 is MNHEY and CDR2 SMNVEV (reference sequence). With 5 bases removed from V and 0 bases from J, the gap between germline ends came to 5 bases. The CDR3 is CASSLYSGANVLTF. DNA for the CDR3: TGTGCCAGCAGTCTCTACTCTGGGGCCAACGTCCTGACTTTC.

The table lists this clonotype with a few counts. The chain joins TRBV7-2 to TRBJ2-7; 10 nucleotides agree with TRBD2. Germline CDR1 SGHTA, CDR2 FQGNSA. The CDR3 contains 15 residues. V lost 5 bases, J lost 1 base, and 5 bases stayed unmatched. CDR3 nucleotide sequence: TGTGCCAGCAGCATCGGGACTAGCGTTTCCTACGAGCAGTACTTC. This translates into CASSIGTSVSYEQYF.

This clonotype was seen more than once but under ten times. V gene TRBV20-1 combines with J gene TRBJ2-3; 9 bases fit TRBD2. Germline values: CDR1 DFQATT, CDR2 SNEGSKA (reference sequence). The V gene end was trimmed by 3 bases and the J gene end by 3 bases; junction bases not matched to a gene: 13. CDR3 length equals 17 residues. CDR3 amino acids: CSARGGGGRMRTDTQYF. As DNA, the CDR3 is TGCAGTGCTAGGGGCGGGGGGGGCCGCATGAGGACAGATACGCAGTATTTT.

The chain is built from TRBV5-5 and TRBJ2-2; 14 bases align to TRBD2. The CDR3 runs to 18 residues. Germline CDR1 SGHKS, CDR2 YYEKEE (reference sequence). The V and J ends lost 6 bases and 5 bases, in that order; junction bases with no gene match: 12. CDR3 loop: CASIPTGLAGVGTGELFF. DNA for the CDR3: TGTGCCAGCATCCCAACGGGACTAGCGGGAGTTGGGACCGGGGAGCTGTTTTTT.

V and J are TRBV7-9 and TRBJ1-1, with 10 nucleotides matching TRBD1. Germline V lookup: CDR1 SEHNR, CDR2 FQNEAQ (reference sequence). CDR3 size: 16 residues. Trimming removed 4 bases from V and 5 bases from J; junction bases left unmatched: 10. CDR3 DNA: TGTGCCAGCAGCTACATGACAGGGGGCGCTTTTACTGAAGCTTTCTTT. Residues: CASSYMTGGAFTEAFF.

This sequence joins TRBV9 and TRBJ2-4; perhaps D is TRBD1 or TRBD2 (5 bases each). Germline V lookup: CDR1 SGDLS, CDR2 YYNGEE. There are 18 residues in the CDR3. V dropped 4 bases and J dropped 1 base, with 21 bases sitting between them. The CDR3 nucleotides are TGTGCCAGCAGCCCCCGGGACCGGTTGACTACCGCCAAAAACATTCAGTACTTC. It translates to CASSPRDRLTTAKNIQYF.

The chain joins TRBV9 to TRBJ1-1; 9 bases align to TRBD1. Germline V gene lookup returns CDR1 SGDLS and CDR2 YYNGEE. The CDR3 consists of 16 residues. The trim removed 3 bases at V and 4 bases at J, leaving 10 bases unmatched. The CDR3 spells CASSADRGSKATEAFF. The CDR3 DNA follows: TGTGCCAGCAGCGCCGACAGGGGGAGTAAAGCCACTGAAGCTTTCTTT.

This clonotype was detected many times. The chain is built from TRBV6-1 and TRBJ1-3; a weak D match, TRBD1 (5 bases). The length of the CDR3 is 14 residues. CDR1 and CDR2 from the germline V gene are MNHNS and SASEGT. Trimming cost V 7 bases and J 1 base, with 11 bases left between them. The CDR3, as DNA: TGTGCCAGCAAACACGGGGGTTCTGGAAACACCATATATTTT. Its protein is CASKHGGSGNTIYF.

The V gene is TRBV28, the J gene TRBJ2-5; 10 bases match TRBD2. J lost 5 bases, V lost 4 bases, and 7 bases had no gene match. This CDR3 region has 15 residues. The germline V gene encodes CDR1 MDHEN and CDR2 SYDVKM. The CDR3 loop is CASSSSSGRKETQYF. Written as DNA, the CDR3 is TGTGCCAGCAGTTCCTCTAGCGGGAGAAAGGAGACCCAGTACTTC. The complete variable domain, with remaining parts taken from reference TRBV28 and TRBJ2-5, reads DVKVTQSSRYLVKRTGEKVFLECVQDMDHENMFWYRQDPGLGLRLIYFSYDVKMKEKGDIPEGYSVSREKKERFSLILESASTNQTSMYLCASSSSSGRKETQYFGPGTRLLVL.

This clonotype was seen only a few times. The chain recombines TRBV4-1 with TRBJ1-6, with D perhaps TRBD1 (6 bases). Germline V gene data show CDR1 as MGHRA and CDR2 as YSYEKL. The CDR3 covers 15 residues. Trimming took off 4 bases at V and 2 bases at J, with 9 bases between the two ends. This CDR3 reads CASSPGTTYNSPLHF. In DNA form, the CDR3 reads TGCGCCAGCAGCCCCGGGACAACCTATAATTCACCCCTCCACTTT.

This clonotype was recorded a few times. The genes are TRBV19 and TRBJ2-5; weak D call: TRBD2 (5 bases). Trimming pared 5 bases from V and 5 bases from J, leaving 15 bases between. Germline loops: CDR1 LNHDA, CDR2 SQIVND (reference sequence). The CDR3 covers 14 residues. CDR3 DNA: TGTGCCAGTAGTCCCCCCGGGGTAGGGGAGACCCAGTACTTC. It encodes CASSPPGVGETQYF. Full variable domain (outside the CDR3, taken from reference TRBV19 and TRBJ2-5): DGGITQSPKYLFRKEGQNVTLSCEQNLNHDAMYWYRQDPGQGLRLIYYSQIVNDFQKGDIAEGYSVSREKKESFPLTVTSAQKNPTAFYLCASSPPGVGETQYFGPGTRLLVL.

This clonotype was seen many times. The chain couples TRBV2 to TRBJ2-2; D unclear. The CDR3 has 15 residues. Germline V gene data show CDR1 as SNHLY and CDR2 as FYNNEI. The V end was cut by 4 bases, the J end by 3 bases, with 12 bases between. The CDR3 loop reads CASSGGTAYTGELFF. The DNA for the CDR3 is TGTGCCAGCAGTGGTGGTACCGCCTACACCGGGGAGCTGTTTTTT.

This clonotype was found a few times. The rearrangement links TRBV12-5 to TRBJ1-3; possibly TRBD1 for D (5 bases). The CDR3 is 15 residues long. Germline V CDR1 and CDR2: LGHNT, FRNRAP. Trimming removed 3 bases at V and 2 bases at J, with 11 bases between. The CDR3 nucleotides read TGTGCTAGTGGTTTCGGAGGGGTAGCTGGAAACACCATATATTTT. Its translation: CASGFGGVAGNTIYF.

This clonotype came up a few times. The V call is TRBV28, the J call TRBJ2-3; D is undetermined. There are 12 residues in the CDR3. V lost 2 bases and J lost 5, with 5 bases in between. The V gene's germline CDR1 is MDHEN and CDR2 SYDVKM. This chain's CDR3 is CASSLRVDTQYF. For the CDR3, the DNA is TGTGCCAGCAGTTTAAGGGTAGATACGCAGTATTTT.

This chain links TRBV20-1 with TRBJ2-7, with a weak D call TRBD2 (5 bases). The CDR3 is made up of 12 amino acids. CDR1 and CDR2 from the germline V gene are DFQATT and SNEGSKA (reference sequence). CDR3 region: CMPEGERYEQYF. The CDR3 DNA follows: TGCATGCCCGAGGGAGAGAGGTACGAGCAGTACTTC.

The chain recombines TRBV12-3 or TRBV12-4 with TRBJ2-1; 8 positions agree with TRBD2. Germline trimming cut 7 bases from V and 1 base from J; bases unmatched to any gene: 6. CDR3 size: 15 residues. The CDR3 nucleotides read TGTGCCAGCACCCCACCGGGGGGGTCCTACAATGAGCAGTTCTTC. It encodes CASTPPGGSYNEQFF.

The V call is TRBV30, the J call TRBJ1-2, with D perhaps matching TRBD1 (6 bases). The V gene lost 4 bases and the J gene lost 10 bases, with 13 bases spanning the gap. The CDR3 totals 11 residues. The germline V gene encodes CDR1 GTSNPN and CDR2 SVGIG (reference sequence). CDR3 residues: CAWMGALAYTF. The CDR3 DNA sequence: TGTGCCTGGATGGGGGCCCTGGCCTACACCTTC.

There are a few counts of this clonotype. This chain joins TRBV20-1 and TRBJ2-5, with D possibly TRBD2 on 6 matching bases. CDR1 is DFQATT, CDR2 SNEGSKA, per germline (reference sequence). V gave up 0 bases and J gave up 1 base, with 9 bases separating them. The length of the CDR3 is 14 residues. In nucleotides, the CDR3 is TGCAGTGCTAGAGACCCAGCGGGCCAAGAGACCCAGTACTTC. Its translation is CSARDPAGQETQYF.

The chain uses TRBV6-4 and TRBJ2-1, with 14 bases aligning to TRBD2. The V gene end was trimmed by 2 bases and the J gene end by 4 bases; junction bases not matched to a gene: 7. Germline CDR1 and CDR2: MRHNA and SNTAGT. The CDR3 covers 18 residues. In nucleotides, the CDR3 is TGTGCCAGCAGTGACCCGACTAGCGGGGGGGGTAATTACAATGAGCAGTTCTTC. It translates to CASSDPTSGGGNYNEQFF.

This rearrangement joins TRBV20-1 to TRBJ2-7; 10 bases line up with TRBD2. The CDR3 length is 15 residues. Trimming removed 1 base from V and 1 base from J; junction bases left unmatched: 4. From germline, CDR1 is DFQATT and CDR2 SNEGSKA (reference sequence). CDR3 residues: CSARVLAGESYEQYF. The DNA for the CDR3 is TGCAGTGCTAGAGTCCTAGCGGGGGAGTCCTACGAGCAGTACTTC.

The genes are TRBV10-3 and TRBJ2-7; D perhaps matches TRBD1 (5 bases). CDR3 length: 14 residues. V lost 0 bases and J lost 2, with 8 bases in between. Germline V CDR1 and CDR2: ENHRY, SYGVKD. CDR3 region: CAISESTETYEQYF. The CDR3 DNA is TGTGCCATCAGTGAGTCGACAGAAACCTACGAGCAGTACTTC.

This chain connects TRBV12-5 to TRBJ1-4; 10 bases map to TRBD1. CDR1 is LGHNT and CDR2 is FRNRAP in the germline V gene. Germline trimming cut 5 bases from V and 7 bases from J; bases unmatched to any gene: 4. This CDR3 comprises 14 residues. CDR3 sequence: CASGTGQGFEKLFF. CDR3 nucleotide sequence: TGTGCTAGTGGTACGGGACAGGGGTTTGAAAAACTGTTTTTT.

This clonotype was seen more than once but under ten times. The gene calls are TRBV12-3 or TRBV12-4 and TRBJ2-7; TRBD2 aligns across 8 bases. The V gene end was trimmed by 3 bases and the J gene end by 3 bases; junction bases not matched to a gene: 10. The CDR3 runs to 16 residues. CDR3 bases: TGTGCCAGCAGTTTGCGGGTAGGAGCGGGAGTCTACGAGCAGTACTTC. It translates to CASSLRVGAGVYEQYF.

V and J are TRBV5-1 and TRBJ1-1; possibly TRBD1 for D (5 bases). Trimming shortened V by 5 bases and J by 1 base, and 12 bases separated the two germline ends. The CDR3 contains 14 residues. CDR1 and CDR2 (germline): SGHRS, YFSETQ. Here the CDR3 reads CASRPKRGNTEAFF. CDR3 coding DNA: TGCGCCAGCAGACCCAAGAGGGGGAACACTGAAGCTTTCTTT.